This is a list of T cell receptor beta chains from one sample in a study of cytomegalovirus exposure and HLA in healthy donors. Using immunoSEQ multiplex PCR, the repertoire was profiled, and TCRdb retains in-frame clones only, with some absent. The sample lists 85,000 to 130,000 clones, around 10% occurring once. The specimen was PBMCs. These receptors all come from a man aged 40-55 years in good health and CMV-seropositive. CDR3s include the opening cysteine and the closing phenylalanine or tryptophan. Each record gives: V gene, J gene, clone size, D gene, CDR3 protein, CDR3 DNA. The D gene is left open where the match is weak. Not every row has a clone size; where given, it reads once, few, many or a size class.

v_gene: TRBV28; j_gene: TRBJ2-5; abundance: -; d_gene: -; CDR3aa: CAGSLVTGIETQYF; CDR3nt: TGTGCCGGCAGTTTGGTTACCGGGATAGAGACCCAGTACTTC
v_gene: TRBV6-1; j_gene: TRBJ1-2; abundance: few; d_gene: -; CDR3aa: CASSEKDSFPRYGYTF; CDR3nt: TGTGCCAGCAGTGAAAAGGACAGTTTCCCGCGATATGGCTACACCTTC
v_gene: TRBV7-7; j_gene: TRBJ2-3; abundance: few; d_gene: TRBD1; CDR3aa: CASSPGTGGRDTQYF; CDR3nt: TGTGCTAGCAGCCCCGGGACAGGGGGACGAGATACGCAGTATTTT
v_gene: TRBV5-1; j_gene: TRBJ1-5; abundance: few; d_gene: -; CDR3aa: CASRRDSNQPQHF; CDR3nt: TGCGCCAGCAGGCGAGATAGCAATCAGCCCCAGCATTTT
v_gene: TRBV5-6; j_gene: TRBJ2-1; abundance: few; d_gene: TRBD2; CDR3aa: CASSLRTSGTLNEQFF; CDR3nt: TGTGCCAGCAGCCTACGGACTAGCGGGACTCTCAATGAGCAGTTCTTC
v_gene: TRBV7-8; j_gene: TRBJ1-5; abundance: few; d_gene: -; CDR3aa: CASSHVEGRNQPQHF; CDR3nt: TGTGCCAGCAGCCACGTGGAGGGACGAAATCAGCCCCAGCATTTT
v_gene: TRBV9; j_gene: TRBJ2-3; abundance: -; d_gene: TRBD2; CDR3aa: CASSEPPGLAGPTDTQYF; CDR3nt: TGTGCCAGCAGCGAACCACCGGGACTAGCGGGACCCACAGATACGCAGTATTTT
v_gene: TRBV19; j_gene: TRBJ1-5; abundance: -; d_gene: -; CDR3aa: CASSIEGTGNRPQHF; CDR3nt: TGTGCCAGTAGTATCGAGGGCACAGGGAATCGGCCCCAGCATTTT
v_gene: TRBV5-1; j_gene: TRBJ2-3; abundance: -; d_gene: -; CDR3aa: CASSFSGGQGADTQYF; CDR3nt: TGCGCCAGCAGCTTTTCTGGTGGGCAGGGCGCAGATACGCAGTATTTT
v_gene: TRBV6-5; j_gene: TRBJ2-7; abundance: few; d_gene: TRBD2; CDR3aa: CASSYRHRGGEQYF; CDR3nt: TGTGCCAGCAGTTACCGACATCGGGGGGGCGAGCAGTACTTC
v_gene: TRBV4-2; j_gene: TRBJ1-2; abundance: few; d_gene: -; CDR3aa: CASRGTSYGYTF; CDR3nt: TGTGCCAGCAGAGGGACATCTTATGGCTACACCTTC
v_gene: TRBV13; j_gene: TRBJ2-1; abundance: few; d_gene: -; CDR3aa: CASRLWGDNEQFF; CDR3nt: TGTGCCAGCAGACTATGGGGGGACAATGAGCAGTTCTTC
v_gene: TRBV2; j_gene: TRBJ1-1; abundance: many; d_gene: -; CDR3aa: CASSPDSVNTEAFF; CDR3nt: TGTGCCAGCAGCCCCGATTCAGTGAACACTGAAGCTTTCTTT
v_gene: TRBV27; j_gene: TRBJ2-7; abundance: few; d_gene: -; CDR3aa: CASSSQGFTYEQYF; CDR3nt: TGTGCCAGCAGTTCACAGGGTTTCACCTACGAGCAGTACTTC
v_gene: TRBV19; j_gene: TRBJ1-3; abundance: few; d_gene: -; CDR3aa: CASSSDSLSGNTIYF; CDR3nt: TGTGCCAGTAGTTCAGACTCACTCTCTGGAAACACCATATATTTT
v_gene: TRBV5-1; j_gene: TRBJ2-2; abundance: -; d_gene: TRBD1; CDR3aa: CASSFPGTADTGELFF; CDR3nt: TGCGCCAGCAGCTTTCCCGGGACAGCGGACACCGGGGAGCTGTTTTTT
v_gene: TRBV2; j_gene: TRBJ2-3; abundance: few; d_gene: -; CDR3aa: CASSRDYTDTQYF; CDR3nt: TGTGCCAGCAGCAGGGATTATACAGATACGCAGTATTTT
v_gene: TRBV13; j_gene: TRBJ2-3; abundance: few; d_gene: TRBD2; CDR3aa: CASRGGIFSSSYTDTQYF; CDR3nt: TGTGCCAGCAGGGGAGGGATATTCTCTAGCAGCTACACAGATACGCAGTATTTT
v_gene: TRBV5-1; j_gene: TRBJ2-3; abundance: -; d_gene: TRBD2; CDR3aa: CASSRIAGVGDTQYF; CDR3nt: TGCGCCAGCAGTCGTATAGCGGGAGTAGGAGATACGCAGTATTTT